This T cell receptor (beta chain) emerged from a study of neurological immune-mediated disorders. General observations from the study: Among 34 multiple sclerosis patients, 18 had repertoires that phylogenetic grouping placed in one related-CDR3 cluster, a possible signature. The multiple sclerosis repertoire cluster lacked an association with any feature, whether clinical or MRI.

The authors produced cDNA by 5'RACE using 10-nucleotide random UMIs. TCRdb analysed the 5' RACE reads with MiXCR anew, one entry per CDR3 protein. The sample lists 10,000 to 12,000 distinct CDR3 sequences, about 22% occurring once. For this clonotype: Its antigen is undetermined.

There are 13 residues in the CDR3. Germline assignment: CDR1 DFQATT and CDR2 SNEGSKA (reference sequence). V was clipped by 5 bases and J by 3 bases; unmatched bases: 5. The chain recombines TRBV20-1 with TRBJ2-5, with 8 bases matching TRBD1. The source material was CD8+ T cells from blood. This TCR came from a woman in her forties with multiple sclerosis. The CDR3 reads CSAPKTGEETQYF. The DNA for the CDR3 is TGCAGTGCTCCGAAGACAGGGGAAGAGACCCAGTACTTC.